This T cell receptor beta chain was retrieved from a study of T cell responses to AZD1222 COVID-19 vaccine. A remark on this clone: The target antigen is unknown.

V was clipped by 4 bases and J by 1 base, with 13 bases between them. The CDR3 consists of 15 residues. Germline assignment: CDR1 SEHNR and CDR2 FQNEAQ (reference sequence). The data were produced by immunoSEQ multiplex PCR, yet TCRdb's version contains in-frame clones alone and is incomplete. The table has about 130,000 clones, 90% to 95% seen once. Study observations and caveats: Spike-wide coverage was observed for vaccine-associated CD4 TCRs, with dominant responses at 160-218 and 743-854.

The material was peripheral blood, obtained on day 0 of AZD1222 vaccination. The clonotype originates from an adult in good health. This chain connects TRBV7-9 to TRBJ1-1; D is possibly TRBD1 (5 bases). The CDR3 nucleotides are TGTGCCAGCAGCTCTGAGGGACGCTCGAACACTGAAGCTTTCTTT. Translating it yields CASSSEGRSNTEAFF.